The rows below give T cell receptor beta chains drawn from one sample of a study of T cell changes during pregnancy in multiple sclerosis. Using immunoSEQ multiplex PCR, the repertoire was profiled, and TCRdb retains in-frame clones only, with some absent. The top ten clones hold approximately 0.6% of a sample with fewer than 60,000 clones, 92% of them seen once. This specimen consisted of CD4+ T cells from peripheral blood mononuclear cells, obtained after pregnancy. The source is a female donor with multiple sclerosis, enrolled in a pregnancy study. Both conserved end residues are part of each CDR3. Fields, in order: CDR3 protein, CDR3 DNA, D gene, V gene, J gene, clone size. D genes are given only for firm matches. For some rows the clone size is stated as once, few or many, or as a class when expanded; others skip it.

CDR3aa: CALSLAGIDQPQHF; CDR3nt: TGTGCCTTATCACTTGCCGGGATCGATCAGCCCCAGCATTTT; d_gene: .; v_gene: TRBV30; j_gene: TRBJ1-5; abundance: .
CDR3aa: CASSEKRGLVRVDSPLHF; CDR3nt: TGTGCCAGCAGTGAAAAAAGGGGGTTAGTGAGAGTCGATTCACCCCTCCACTTT; d_gene: .; v_gene: TRBV6-1; j_gene: TRBJ1-6; abundance: .
CDR3aa: CASSPGLSNSPLHF; CDR3nt: TGTGCCAGCAGCCCTGGACTCAGTAATTCACCCCTCCACTTT; d_gene: .; v_gene: TRBV5-4; j_gene: TRBJ1-6; abundance: .
CDR3aa: CSVNEASFKTGNEQYF; CDR3nt: TGCAGCGTTAACGAAGCCTCATTTAAGACAGGGAACGAGCAGTACTTC; d_gene: TRBD1; v_gene: TRBV29-1; j_gene: TRBJ2-7; abundance: .
CDR3aa: CASSLARRGLDEQYF; CDR3nt: TGCGCCAGCAGCTTGGCCAGGAGGGGACTAGACGAGCAGTACTTC; d_gene: TRBD2; v_gene: TRBV5-1; j_gene: TRBJ2-7; abundance: .
CDR3aa: CASSATDGYGYTF; CDR3nt: TGTGCCAGCAGCGCGACCGACGGGTATGGCTACACCTTC; d_gene: .; v_gene: TRBV9; j_gene: TRBJ1-2; abundance: .
CDR3aa: CASSEPGQGNTIYF; CDR3nt: TGTGCCAGCAGTGAACCGGGACAGGGAAACACCATATATTTT; d_gene: TRBD1; v_gene: TRBV6-1; j_gene: TRBJ1-3; abundance: .
CDR3aa: CASSPGGQGREKLFF; CDR3nt: TGCGCCAGCAGCCCAGGGGGGCAGGGTAGGGAAAAACTGTTTTTT; d_gene: TRBD1; v_gene: TRBV4-3; j_gene: TRBJ1-4; abundance: .
CDR3aa: CASSQVSEQAYGYTF; CDR3nt: TGTGCCAGCAGCCAAGTTTCGGAACAGGCATATGGCTACACCTTC; d_gene: .; v_gene: TRBV4-2; j_gene: TRBJ1-2; abundance: .
CDR3aa: CASSPTRDRVAGELFF; CDR3nt: TGTGCCAGCAGCCCCACGCGGGACAGGGTGGCCGGGGAGCTGTTTTTT; d_gene: TRBD1; v_gene: TRBV5-6; j_gene: TRBJ2-2; abundance: .
CDR3aa: CASSFTGDTQYF; CDR3nt: TGTGCCAGCAGCTTTACAGGAGATACGCAGTATTTT; d_gene: .; v_gene: TRBV6-5; j_gene: TRBJ2-3; abundance: .
CDR3aa: CASRLQGGETQYF; CDR3nt: TGTGCCAGCAGATTACAGGGTGGTGAGACCCAGTACTTC; d_gene: .; v_gene: TRBV6-1; j_gene: TRBJ2-5; abundance: .
CDR3aa: CASSREGVANYGYTF; CDR3nt: TGTGCCAGCAGTCGAGAGGGAGTAGCTAACTATGGCTACACCTTC; d_gene: .; v_gene: TRBV14; j_gene: TRBJ1-2; abundance: .
CDR3aa: CAIIYAGQGYYGYTF; CDR3nt: TGTGCCATCATCTATGCGGGACAGGGGTACTATGGCTACACCTTC; d_gene: TRBD1; v_gene: TRBV7-2; j_gene: TRBJ1-2; abundance: .
CDR3aa: CASSFLNEQYF; CDR3nt: TGTGCCAGCAGCTTTCTTAATGAGCAGTACTTC; d_gene: .; v_gene: TRBV7-2; j_gene: TRBJ2-7; abundance: .
CDR3aa: CASSLGGHKREKLFF; CDR3nt: TGTGCCAGCAGCTTAGGTGGGCATAAGCGGGAAAAACTGTTTTTT; d_gene: .; v_gene: TRBV11-2; j_gene: TRBJ1-4; abundance: .
CDR3aa: CASSDGRGRTGELFF; CDR3nt: TGTGCCAGCAGTGATGGCAGGGGGCGGACCGGGGAGCTGTTTTTT; d_gene: TRBD1; v_gene: TRBV2; j_gene: TRBJ2-2; abundance: few
CDR3aa: CASSYPPTTETQYF; CDR3nt: TGTGCCAGCAGTTACCCCCCGACTACAGAGACCCAGTACTTC; d_gene: .; v_gene: TRBV6-5; j_gene: TRBJ2-5; abundance: .
CDR3aa: CASSELGAMNTEAFF; CDR3nt: TGTGCCAGCAGTGAACTGGGGGCGATGAACACTGAAGCTTTCTTT; d_gene: .; v_gene: TRBV6-1; j_gene: TRBJ1-1; abundance: .
CDR3aa: CASRPRRLAGDQETQYF; CDR3nt: TGTGCCAGCAGACCTCGACGACTAGCGGGGGACCAAGAGACCCAGTACTTC; d_gene: TRBD2; v_gene: TRBV5-4; j_gene: TRBJ2-5; abundance: .
CDR3aa: CASSPGQFYEQYF; CDR3nt: TGTGCCAGCAGCCCGGGACAGTTCTACGAGCAGTACTTC; d_gene: TRBD1; v_gene: TRBV27; j_gene: TRBJ2-7; abundance: .
CDR3aa: CASSQRTFIDTQYF; CDR3nt: TGTGCCAGCAGTCAAAGGACTTTTATAGATACGCAGTATTTT; d_gene: .; v_gene: TRBV6-5; j_gene: TRBJ2-3; abundance: .
CDR3aa: CASSGVVASGNTIYF; CDR3nt: TGTGCCTCCTCCGGGGTAGTAGCCTCTGGAAACACCATATATTTT; d_gene: .; v_gene: TRBV30; j_gene: TRBJ1-3; abundance: once
CDR3aa: CASSLVGAGGTGANVLTF; CDR3nt: TGTGCCAGCAGCTTAGTTGGAGCGGGGGGGACTGGGGCCAACGTCCTGACTTTC; d_gene: TRBD2; v_gene: TRBV7-2; j_gene: TRBJ2-6; abundance: .